The clone carrying this T cell receptor (beta chain) was found a few times. Next came a second PCR, run for about 6 to 12 cycles, which used a sample-barcoded 5' primer along with a J-beta primer mix. TCRdb recomputed calls from the 5' RACE reads with MiXCR, one row per CDR3 protein. The table records about 1.8 million distinct CDR3 sequences, about 50% of them present only once. The record originates from a study of blood T cells in healthy people across ages. The sequencing sample was made of blood. The clonotype was recovered from a middle-aged woman in good health.

CDR3 nucleotide sequence: TGTGCCAGCAGTTTTCTTTGGACCCTTGGGAAAAGCTCCTACAATGAGCAGTTCTTC. Its translation is CASSFLWTLGKSSYNEQFF. The chain links TRBV28 to TRBJ2-1, with D hard to call. The V end was cut by 3 bases, the J end by 0 bases, with 21 bases between. The CDR3 length is 19 residues. The germline gives CDR1 MDHEN, CDR2 SYDVKM.